The T cell receptor (beta chain) under discussion was sequenced for a study of T cells after yellow fever vaccination. Overall study context: Any fraction with a low cell number was prepared using SMART-Seq v4 Ultra Low Input. Findings of the study overall: The secondary T-cell response peaked on day 5, not day 15, but was weaker.

This clonotype was found a few times. Its cognate antigen is unknown. TCRdb itself ran the 5' RACE reads through MiXCR, one entry per CDR3 protein. Of hundreds of thousands of distinct CDR3 sequences in the sample, just over 20% are singletons; the top ten hold approximately 15%. In germline, CDR1 is DFQATT, CDR2 SNEGSKA (reference sequence). The V gene lost 3 bases and the J gene lost 0 bases, with 6 bases spanning the gap. The CDR3 is 13 residues long. Material: PBMCs, obtained roughly 20 days after the first yellow fever vaccination. The genes are TRBV20-1 and TRBJ2-1; D is uncertain. The receptor was isolated from a man aged 18-30 years who received the YFV17D yellow fever vaccine. The CDR3 loop is CSASPSSYNEQFF. CDR3 in DNA: TGCAGTGCTAGCCCCAGCTCCTACAATGAGCAGTTCTTC.